This TCR beta chain was obtained from a study of cytotoxic CD8 clonotypes in ibrutinib-treated CLL. CDR3 length: 17 amino acids. The ends lost 2 bases at V and 1 base at J; junction bases unmatched: 9. CDR1 is SGHRS and CDR2 is YFSETQ in the germline V gene. Here immunoSEQ multiplex PCR was the method, and the copy in TCRdb shows in-frame clones only, minus some. The sample holds roughly 63,000 clones, approximately 62% seen once. This clone came up a few times. This specimen consisted of PBMCs, obtained after 12 months of ibrutinib treatment. This TCR came from a human donor with chronic lymphocytic leukemia. The V call is TRBV5-1, the J call TRBJ1-2; 9 bases match TRBD1. The CDR3 nucleotides are TGCGCCAGCAGCTTAGACGGGACAGGGAGAATTAACTATGGCTACACCTTC. It encodes CASSLDGTGRINYGYTF.